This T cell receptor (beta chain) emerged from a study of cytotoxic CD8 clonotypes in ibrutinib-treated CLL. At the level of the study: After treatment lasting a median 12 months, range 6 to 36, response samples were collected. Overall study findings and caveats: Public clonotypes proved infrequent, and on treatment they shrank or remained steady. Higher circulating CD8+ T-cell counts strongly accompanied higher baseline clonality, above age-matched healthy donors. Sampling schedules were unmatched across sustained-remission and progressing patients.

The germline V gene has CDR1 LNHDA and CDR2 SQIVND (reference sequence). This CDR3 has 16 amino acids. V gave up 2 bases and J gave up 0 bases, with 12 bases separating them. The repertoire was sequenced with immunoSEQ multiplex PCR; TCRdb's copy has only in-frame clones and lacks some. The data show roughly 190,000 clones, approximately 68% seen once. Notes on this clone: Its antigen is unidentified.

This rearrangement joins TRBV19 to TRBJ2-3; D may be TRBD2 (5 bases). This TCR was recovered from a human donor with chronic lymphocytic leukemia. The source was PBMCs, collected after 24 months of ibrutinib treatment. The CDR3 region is CASSISWRTSTDTQYF. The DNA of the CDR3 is TGTGCCAGTAGTATATCCTGGAGGACTAGCACAGATACGCAGTATTTT.